A selection of T cell receptor beta chains follows, all from one sample in a study of identical twins. TCRdb re-called the 5' RACE reads through MiXCR, storing one row per CDR3 protein. The sample lists some 900,000 distinct CDR3 sequences, approximately 13% occurring once. These data also featured in a second study, about yellow fever vaccine responses in identical twins.

Sequencing was performed on PBMCs. Source of these receptors: a woman younger than 30 in good health. The CDR3 runs from the conserved cysteine through the conserved F or W. A D gene is named only where the DNA matches it firmly. The size field is filled for only some rows; it gives once, few, many or a size class.

j_gene | abundance | d_gene | v_gene | CDR3nt | CDR3aa
TRBJ2-1 | few | NA | TRBV24-1 | TGTGCCACCAGTGATTTCCTCGCCAATGAGCAGTTCTTC | CATSDFLANEQFF
TRBJ2-1 | NA | TRBD2 | TRBV20-1 | TGCAGTGCTAGAGATTCGGGACTAGCGGGGAACAATGAGCAGTTCTTC | CSARDSGLAGNNEQFF
TRBJ2-2 | NA | NA | TRBV6-1 | TGTGCCAGTAAGGAGGGGGCAGGAGCAAACACCGGGGAGCTGTTTTTT | CASKEGAGANTGELFF
TRBJ1-1 | NA | NA | TRBV6-1 | TGTGCCAGCAGCCCATTGGGACGTCGCGGGAACACTGAAGCTTTCTTT | CASSPLGRRGNTEAFF
TRBJ2-7 | many | NA | TRBV4-1 | TGCGCCAGCAGCCAAGCCATGTCTTTTAGCTCCTACGAGCAGTACTTC | CASSQAMSFSSYEQYF
TRBJ1-1 | many | NA | TRBV5-1 | TGCGCCAGCAGCTTGGGGGAGGGACGGACTGAAGCTTTCTTT | CASSLGEGRTEAFF
TRBJ1-2 | NA | NA | TRBV5-1 | TGCGCCAGCAGCTTGGATATATCCTCCTTC | CASSLDISSF
TRBJ2-3 | NA | NA | TRBV29-1 | TGCAGCGTTGTTCAAACGGGAGCAGATACGCAGTATTTT | CSVVQTGADTQYF
TRBJ2-3 | many | NA | TRBV3-1 | TGTGCCAGCAGCCCAAGAACGGCTACGCAGTATTTT | CASSPRTATQYF
TRBJ2-2 | many | NA | TRBV5-5 | TGTGCCAGCATCCCATACGGGACTGAGAACACCGGGGAGCTGTTTTTT | CASIPYGTENTGELFF
TRBJ2-3 | few | TRBD2 | TRBV5-1 | TGCGCCAGCAGCTCTCGCCCAGCGGGGGTCCCAGATACGCAGTATTTT | CASSSRPAGVPDTQYF